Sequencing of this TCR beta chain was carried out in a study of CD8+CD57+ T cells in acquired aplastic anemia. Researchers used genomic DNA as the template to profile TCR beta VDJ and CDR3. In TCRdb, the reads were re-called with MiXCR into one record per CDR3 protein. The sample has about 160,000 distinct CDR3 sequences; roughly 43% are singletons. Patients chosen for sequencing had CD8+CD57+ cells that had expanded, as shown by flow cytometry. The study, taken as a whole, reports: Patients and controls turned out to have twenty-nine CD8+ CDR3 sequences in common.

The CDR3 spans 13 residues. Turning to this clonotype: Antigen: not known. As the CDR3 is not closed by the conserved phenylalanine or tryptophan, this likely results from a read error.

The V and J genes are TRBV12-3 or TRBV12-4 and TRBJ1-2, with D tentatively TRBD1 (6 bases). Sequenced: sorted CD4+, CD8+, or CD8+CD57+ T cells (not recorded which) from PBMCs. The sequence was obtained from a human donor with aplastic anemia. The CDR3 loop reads CASRTPGAKGYTL. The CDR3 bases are TGTGCTAGCAGGACCCCAGGGGCTAAAGGCTACACCCTC.